The source of this T cell receptor (beta chain) is a study of cytomegalovirus exposure and HLA in healthy donors. As for the study in general: In an early release, HLA-typed donors contributed 77 million or so unique TCR sequences.

The PCR made use of 60 Vbeta and 13 Jbeta primers. TCRdb's table, derived via immunoSEQ multiplex PCR, lists solely in-frame clones and lacks some. This table lists approximately 40,000 clones. Study-level results: Among the CMV-associated chains, a few were confirmed in vitro as specific for CMV antigens.

Germline CDR1 is SGHDT and CDR2 is YYEEEE. The V end lost 1 base, the J end lost 6 bases, and 14 bases lay between the germline ends. This CDR3 comprises 15 residues. With regard to this clone: Its antigen is not known.

Donors in the study were healthy people who gave bone marrow. The source material was PBMCs. The TCR was taken from a woman aged 25 to 39 in good health and CMV-seronegative. The rearrangement links TRBV5-6 to TRBJ1-5; D possibly corresponds to TRBD1 (6 bases). The DNA for the CDR3 is TGTGCCAGCAGCTTGTTCGGGGGGCTAAGTCAGCCCCAGCATTTT. Residues: CASSLFGGLSQPQHF. Using reference TRBV5-6 and TRBJ1-5 for the parts outside the CDR3, the full variable domain is DAGVTQSPTHLIKTRGQQVTLRCSPKSGHDTVSWYQQALGQGPQFIFQYYEEEERQRGNFPDRFSGHQFPNYSSELNVNALLLGDSALYLCASSLFGGLSQPQHFGDGTRLSIL.